The sequence of this T cell receptor beta chain was determined in a study of T cell clonality in common variable immunodeficiency. Equal genomic DNA amounts from CVID and control samples were sequenced. The data were produced by immunoSEQ multiplex PCR, yet TCRdb's version contains in-frame clones alone and is incomplete. The record shows fewer than 35,000 clones for this sample, with no singletons present. Trimming cost V 0 bases and J 4 bases, with 10 bases left between them. Germline-derived CDR1 and CDR2 are KGHSH and LQKENI. The CDR3 is 14 amino acids. General study results and limits: Common variable immunodeficiency TCR beta sequences reportedly had fewer deletions and N-nucleotide insertions. Repertoire-complication correlations in CVID were limited by patient heterogeneity. Compared with healthy controls, CVID subjects showed increased TCRbeta clonality, mostly in about a third.

About this clone itself: Its cognate antigen is unknown. The read falls 3 residues short of the CDR3 end, and the missing part is taken from the germline J gene.

Diagnosis required reduced IgG, IgA and/or IgM with specific antibody deficiency. The receptor was isolated from a human donor with common variable immunodeficiency. Sequencing was carried out using peripheral blood mononuclear cells. The gene calls are TRBV18 and TRBJ2-7; tentative D call: TRBD1 (6 bases). The sequenced CDR3 bases are TGTGCCAGCTCACCACCGGGACAACTGTACGAG. It is translated as CASSPPGQLYE. The full CDR3 protein reads CASSPPGQLYEQYF.